What follows are 22 T cell receptor beta chains derived from one specimen sequenced in a study of T cell responses to AZD1222 COVID-19 vaccine. TCRdb's table, derived via immunoSEQ multiplex PCR, lists solely in-frame clones and lacks some. The profile shows approximately 150,000 clones, approximately 89% of them singletons. The sample consisted of peripheral blood, taken 28 days after the second AZD1222 dose. Receptors were obtained from an adult who received the AZD1222 COVID-19 vaccine.

The chain couples TRBV18 to TRBJ2-1, with 10 bases aligning to TRBD2. The V and J ends lost 1 base and 0 bases, in that order; junction bases with no gene match: 12. This CDR3 has 20 residues. Germline assignment: CDR1 KGHSH and CDR2 LQKENI. The CDR3 bases are TGTGCCAGCTCACCACGTTCGGCACTAGCGGGATCCGACTCCTACAATGAGCAGTTCTTC. Amino acid sequence: CASSPRSALAGSDSYNEQFF.

As regards this clone: One end of the junction is discordant with germline, which a read error may explain. This rearrangement joins TRBV16 to TRBJ1-1; the D is unclear. Germline CDR1 and CDR2: KGHSY and FQNENV. The CDR3 is made up of 15 amino acids. This CDR3 reads CAGSQSAVRNTEAFF. The DNA for the CDR3 is TGTGCCGGCAGCCAATCTGCGGTACGTAACACTGAAGCTTTCTTT. Combining the CDR3 with reference TRBV16 and TRBJ1-1 gives the whole variable domain GEEVAQTPKHLVRGEGQKAKLYCAPIKGHSYVFWYQQVLKNEFKFLISFQNENVFDETGMPKERFSAKCLPNSPCSLEIQATKLEDSAVYFCAGSQSAVRNTEAFFGQGTRLTVV.

The chain employs TRBV5-4 and TRBJ2-5, with D possibly being TRBD2 (6 bases). Germline CDR1 SGHNT, CDR2 YYREEE (reference sequence). The CDR3 sequence is 16 residues long. Trimming took off 4 bases at V and 1 base at J, with 17 bases between the two ends. The CDR3, as DNA: TGTGCCAGCAGCCGGGAGACGGGGAGATCCCAAGAGACCCAGTACTTC. Amino acid sequence: CASSRETGRSQETQYF.

The chain links TRBV6-5 to TRBJ1-5, with D uncertain. Germline V gene sequence: CDR1 MNHEY, CDR2 SVGAGI. The germline V and J ends were trimmed by 0 bases and 7 bases, with 13 bases remaining between them. The CDR3 runs 15 residues. The CDR3 bases are TGTGCCAGCAGTTACTCGGAGTCAGGAAGGCAGCCCCAGCATTTT. It is translated as CASSYSESGRQPQHF.

The V call is TRBV10-3, the J call TRBJ2-3; D is ambiguous. The CDR3 is 15 residues long. Trimming cost V 6 bases and J 2 bases, with 15 bases left between them. In germline, CDR1 is ENHRY, CDR2 SYGVKD. The CDR3 reads CAIRGLGANTDTQYF. In DNA form, the CDR3 reads TGTGCCATCAGGGGCCTGGGCGCGAACACAGATACGCAGTATTTT.

The sample holds many counts of this clone. J is TRBJ2-3 and V is TRBV10-3; weak D call: TRBD2 (6 bases). CDR3 length equals 16 residues. Germline V gives CDR1 ENHRY, CDR2 SYGVKD. V shed 0 bases and J shed 1 base, with 11 bases lying between them. CDR3 region: CAISESPGEGTDTQYF. CDR3 sequence (DNA): TGTGCCATCAGTGAGTCTCCGGGGGAAGGCACAGATACGCAGTATTTT.

The V call is TRBV19, the J call TRBJ2-7; D possibly corresponds to TRBD1 (6 bases). V gave up 6 bases and J gave up 0 bases, with 9 bases separating them. This CDR3 spans 13 amino acids. Germline V gene data show CDR1 as LNHDA and CDR2 as SQIVND (reference sequence). In DNA, the CDR3 is TGTGCCAGTAGACGGACAGACTCCTACGAGCAGTACTTC. As protein: CASRRTDSYEQYF. Full variable domain (remainder filled in from reference TRBV19 and TRBJ2-7): DGGITQSPKYLFRKEGQNVTLSCEQNLNHDAMYWYRQDPGQGLRLIYYSQIVNDFQKGDIAEGYSVSREKKESFPLTVTSAQKNPTAFYLCASRRTDSYEQYFGPGTRLTVT.

This clone was counted a single time. This sequence joins TRBV10-3 and TRBJ2-3; 8 bases fit TRBD1. CDR1 and CDR2 (germline): ENHRY, SYGVKD. V was pared by 6 bases and J by 5 bases, with 7 bases of the junction left unmatched. The CDR3 extends over 14 amino acids. The CDR3 DNA reads as TGTGCCATCAGCTCCGGGACAGGCGAAGATACGCAGTATTTT. Its translation: CAISSGTGEDTQYF.

The chain links TRBV25-1 to TRBJ1-3; a weak D match, TRBD1 (5 bases). The CDR3 runs 14 residues. Germline V gives CDR1 MGHDK, CDR2 SYGVNS. V shed 2 bases and J shed 9 bases, with 14 bases lying between them. This chain's CDR3 is CASSEALPGSTIYF. In DNA form, the CDR3 reads TGTGCCAGCAGTGAAGCCCTACCAGGGAGCACCATATATTTT.

The chain is built from TRBV28 and TRBJ1-2; 11 bases map to TRBD1. V dropped 4 bases and J dropped 4; count of bases not matched to a gene: 5. Per the germline V gene, CDR1 is MDHEN and CDR2 is SYDVKM. The CDR3 is made up of 15 amino acids. The CDR3 DNA reads as TGTGCCAGCAGTTCCACGGACAGGGGGCCCTATGGCTACACCTTC. Amino acids: CASSSTDRGPYGYTF.

The chain is built from TRBV25-1 and TRBJ1-1; D unresolved. Germline V lookup: CDR1 MGHDK, CDR2 SYGVNS. Trimming removed 7 bases from V and 4 bases from J, with 10 bases in between. The CDR3 totals 12 residues. CDR3 bases: TGTGCCAGCATCGGGGATGGCACTGAAGCTTTCTTT. Its translation is CASIGDGTEAFF.

V and J are TRBV2 and TRBJ1-5; possibly TRBD1 for D (5 bases). The germline CDR1 and CDR2 sequences are SNHLY and FYNNEI. Trimming stripped 0 bases from V and 2 bases from J, with 8 bases between. The length of the CDR3 is 15 residues. The CDR3 loop is CASSEAQGRNQPQHF. The CDR3 coding sequence is TGTGCCAGCAGTGAAGCGCAGGGACGCAATCAGCCCCAGCATTTT.

V gene TRBV11-3 combines with J gene TRBJ2-1; D gene uncertain. V shed 1 base and J shed 3 bases, with 10 bases lying between them. There are 15 residues in the CDR3. Germline lookup yields CDR1 SGHNT and CDR2 YENEEA. The CDR3 reads CASSLGPGGYNEQFF. DNA of the CDR3: TGTGCCAGCAGCTTAGGTCCTGGTGGCTACAATGAGCAGTTCTTC.

V gene TRBV21-1 combines with J gene TRBJ2-7; TRBD2, as called in the table, went unchecked against the DNA. TRBV21-1 is tagged as a pseudogene. This CDR3 has 15 residues. The CDR3 spells CASKTGTSDRGEQYF. The CDR3 DNA sequence: TGTGCCAGCAAAACAGGGACTAGCGATCGGGGCGAGCAGTACTTC.

The V and J genes are TRBV23-1 and TRBJ2-1, with D possibly matching TRBD2 (5 bases). TRBV23-1 is flagged as an ORF with uncertain function. The CDR3 sequence is 17 residues long. V was pared by 0 bases and J by 9 bases, with 21 bases between. Here the CDR3 reads CASSQSIGGVKAGEQFF. The CDR3 DNA reads as TGCGCCAGCAGTCAATCGATTGGAGGCGTAAAGGCCGGTGAGCAGTTCTTC.

This clone showed up just once. The rearrangement links TRBV11-2 to TRBJ1-3; D gene unclear. This CDR3 spans 15 amino acids. CDR1 SGHAT and CDR2 FQNNGV come from the germline V gene. Trimming removed 3 bases at V and 0 bases at J, with 9 bases between. The CDR3 region is CASSFSVGSGNTIYF. The CDR3 DNA reads as TGTGCCAGCAGCTTTTCCGTAGGCTCTGGAAACACCATATATTTT. Full variable domain (remainder filled in from reference TRBV11-2 and TRBJ1-3): EAGVAQSPRYKIIEKRQSVAFWCNPISGHATLYWYQQILGQGPKLLIQFQNNGVVDDSQLPKDRFSAERLKGVDSTLKIQPAKLEDSAVYLCASSFSVGSGNTIYFGEGSWLTVV.

The chain combines TRBV24-1 with TRBJ1-6; D remains ambiguous. This CDR3 has 14 amino acids. The V end lost 4 bases, the J end lost 0 bases, and 3 bases lay between the germline ends. Germline V gene data show CDR1 as KGHDR and CDR2 as SFDVKD. The chain's CDR3 is CATSESSYNSPLHF. In DNA, the CDR3 is TGTGCCACCAGTGAAAGCTCCTATAATTCACCCCTCCACTTT.

The gene calls are TRBV27 and TRBJ1-5, with 7 bases that match TRBD1. The V gene's germline CDR1 is MNHEY and CDR2 SMNVEV (reference sequence). V shed 6 bases and J 9 bases; nucleotides not matched to a gene: 8. CDR3 length equals 13 residues. The CDR3 region is CASSRGEATPQHF. DNA for the CDR3: TGTGCCAGCAGCAGGGGGGAGGCGACGCCCCAGCATTTT.

This chain connects TRBV4-1 to TRBJ2-1, with TRBD2 as a possible D gene (5 bases). Germline CDR1 is MGHRA and CDR2 is YSYEKL. The ends were cut back, 5 bases at V and 9 bases at J, with 17 bases in the middle. This CDR3 contains 14 residues. CDR3 coding DNA: TGCGCCAGCAGCGCCACTAGGAGGACCTCTGAGCAGTTCTTC. It translates to CASSATRRTSEQFF.

The chain combines TRBV24-1 with TRBJ1-2, with TRBD1 as a possible D gene (5 bases). V was trimmed by 5 bases and J by 5 bases, leaving 17 bases between them. The CDR3 loop spans 15 amino acids. Germline V CDR1 and CDR2: KGHDR, SFDVKD. The CDR3 protein is CATSAPTGPTYGYTF. The CDR3 nucleotides are TGTGCCACCAGTGCCCCAACGGGACCGACTTATGGCTACACCTTC.

This sequence joins TRBV7-3 and TRBJ2-1, with 8 positions matching TRBD2. The germline gives CDR1 SGHTA, CDR2 FQGTGA. With 5 bases clipped from V and 13 bases from J, the junction kept 10 bases outside the gene matches. The CDR3 contains 13 residues. DNA of the CDR3: TGTGCCAGCAGCCAACCCCCGGGAGGGCGCCAGTTCTTC. As protein: CASSQPPGGRQFF.

The CDR3 DNA sequence: TGTGCCAGCAGCCCAGGGGGGAGGGGCAAAAACATTCAGTACTTC. Amino acids: CASSPGGRGKNIQYF. The chain joins TRBV11-1 to TRBJ2-4, with D perhaps matching TRBD1 or TRBD2 (7 bases each). The CDR3 has 15 residues. Trimming cost V 5 bases and J 3 bases, with 14 bases left between them. Germline loops: CDR1 SGHAT, CDR2 FQDESV (reference sequence).